Listed here is a single TCR beta chain. Per the germline V gene, CDR1 is MDHEN and CDR2 is SYDVKM. The CDR3 contains 15 residues. Trimming left V 2 bases short and J 5 bases short, with 12 bases between. Data came from immunoSEQ multiplex PCR; TCRdb stores just in-frame clones and leaves some out. This sample has over 100,000 clones, with roughly 69% found just once. This specimen comes from a study of blood T cell repertoires in COVID-19. The chain has TRBV28 and TRBJ2-2; possibly TRBD2 for D (6 bases). Sequenced: peripheral blood. This sequence originates from a woman aged 70-85 years with acute or convalescent COVID-19. The CDR3 sequence is CASSLGGLTTGELFF. CDR3 DNA: TGTGCCAGCAGTTTAGGCGGACTAACGACCGGGGAGCTGTTTTTT.